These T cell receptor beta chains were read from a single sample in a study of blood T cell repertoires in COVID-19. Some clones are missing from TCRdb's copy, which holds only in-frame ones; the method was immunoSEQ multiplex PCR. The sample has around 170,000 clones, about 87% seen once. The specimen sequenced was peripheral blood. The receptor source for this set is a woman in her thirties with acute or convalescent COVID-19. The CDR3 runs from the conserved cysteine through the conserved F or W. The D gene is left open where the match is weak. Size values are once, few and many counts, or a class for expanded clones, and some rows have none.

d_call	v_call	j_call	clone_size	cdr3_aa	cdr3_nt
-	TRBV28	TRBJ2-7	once	CASSLWEREQYF	TGTGCCAGCAGTTTATGGGAGCGCGAGCAGTACTTC
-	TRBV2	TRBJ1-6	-	CASTVPNSPLHF	TGTGCCAGCACGGTGCCCAATTCACCCCTCCACTTT
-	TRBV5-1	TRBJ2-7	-	CASSLARGQSSYEQYF	TGCGCCAGCAGCTTGGCGCGAGGGCAAAGCTCCTACGAGCAGTACTTC
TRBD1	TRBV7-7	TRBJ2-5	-	CASSATGQGETQYF	TGTGCTAGCAGCGCTACGGGACAGGGGGAGACCCAGTACTTC
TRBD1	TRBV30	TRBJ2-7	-	CAWSGLPTGAGYEQYF	TGTGCCTGGAGCGGACTCCCGACAGGGGCGGGCTACGAGCAGTACTTC
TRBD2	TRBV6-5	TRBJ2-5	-	CASSYSSGAPRETQYF	TGTGCCAGCAGTTACTCAAGCGGGGCCCCAAGGGAGACCCAGTACTTC
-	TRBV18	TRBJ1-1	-	CASSPRTATTEAFF	TGTGCCAGCTCACCAAGGACAGCGACCACTGAAGCTTTCTTT
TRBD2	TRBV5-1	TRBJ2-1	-	CASSLGGLADNEQFF	TGCGCCAGCAGCTTGGGAGGGCTAGCGGACAATGAGCAGTTCTTC
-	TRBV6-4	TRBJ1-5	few	CASCSEGNQPQHF	TGTGCCAGCTGTAGTGAAGGCAATCAGCCCCAGCATTTT
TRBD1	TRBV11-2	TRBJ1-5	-	CASSFTGGNQPQHF	TGTGCCAGCAGCTTCACAGGGGGCAATCAGCCCCAGCATTTT
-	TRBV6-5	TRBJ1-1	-	CASSWAPGPMNTEAFF	TGTGCCAGCAGTTGGGCCCCAGGGCCGATGAACACTGAAGCTTTCTTT
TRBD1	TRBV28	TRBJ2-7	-	CASSLTIGDSYEQYF	TGTGCCAGCAGTTTAACCATCGGGGACAGCTACGAGCAGTACTTC
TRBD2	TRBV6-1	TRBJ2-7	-	CASSERWLAGDF	TGTGCCAGCAGTGAACGCTGGCTAGCGGGGGACTTC
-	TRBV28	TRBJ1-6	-	CASSFPSNSPLHF	TGTGCCAGCAGTTTCCCTTCCAATTCACCCCTCCACTTT
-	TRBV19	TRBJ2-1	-	CASSILGERYNEQFF	TGTGCCAGTAGTATACTCGGGGAGCGGTACAATGAGCAGTTCTTC
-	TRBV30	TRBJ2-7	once	CAWSANQGWYEQYF	TGTGCCTGGAGCGCGAACCAGGGCTGGTACGAGCAGTACTTC
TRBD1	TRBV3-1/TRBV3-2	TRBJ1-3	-	CASSPTQGSGGNTIYF	TGTGCCAGCAGCCCAACACAGGGGTCTGGTGGAAACACCATATATTTT
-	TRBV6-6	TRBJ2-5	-	CASTENRGGGAQYF	TGTGCCAGCACCGAGAACAGGGGCGGAGGGGCCCAGTACTTC
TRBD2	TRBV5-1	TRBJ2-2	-	CATRIYSGTGELFF	TGCGCCACCAGAATCTATAGCGGGACCGGGGAGCTGTTTTTT
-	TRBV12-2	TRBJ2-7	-	CASRLRTEFFLGRPACEQYF	TGTGCAAGTCGCTTACGCACCGAGTTTTTTCTCGGGAGGCCTGCCTGCGAGCAGTACTTC
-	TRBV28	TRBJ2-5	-	CASSFTTSRGTQYF	TGTGCCAGCAGTTTCACAACCAGTCGTGGGACCCAGTACTTC
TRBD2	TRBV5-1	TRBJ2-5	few	CASSLLAGETQYF	TGCGCCAGCAGCTTGCTAGCGGGAGAGACCCAGTACTTC
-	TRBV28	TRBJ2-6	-	CASSFLDRTSGANVLTF	TGTGCCAGCAGTTTTTTGGACAGAACCTCTGGGGCCAACGTCCTGACTTTC
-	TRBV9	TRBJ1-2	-	CASSVAGAEYGYTF	TGTGCCAGCAGCGTAGCAGGGGCCGAATATGGCTACACCTTC
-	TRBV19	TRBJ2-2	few	CASRHGGLTGELFF	TGTGCCAGTAGACACGGGGGGCTAACCGGGGAGCTGTTTTTT
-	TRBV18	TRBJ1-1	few	CASSSGNTEAFF	TGTGCCAGCTCATCCGGGAACACTGAAGCTTTCTTT
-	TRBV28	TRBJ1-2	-	CASIGGENYGYTF	TGTGCCAGCATCGGGGGAGAAAACTATGGCTACACCTTC
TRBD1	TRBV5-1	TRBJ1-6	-	CASRTQTGGDSPLHF	TGCGCCAGCAGAACTCAGACAGGGGGCGATTCACCCCTCCACTTT
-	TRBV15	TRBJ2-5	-	CATSSKGVSETQYF	TGTGCCACCAGCAGCAAGGGGGTTTCAGAGACCCAGTACTTC
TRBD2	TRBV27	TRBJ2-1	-	CASKGLAGEEQFF	TGTGCCAGCAAGGGACTAGCGGGAGAAGAGCAGTTCTTC
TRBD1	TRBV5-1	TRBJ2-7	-	CASSLGQGPYEQYF	TGCGCCAGCAGCTTAGGACAGGGACCCTACGAGCAGTACTTC
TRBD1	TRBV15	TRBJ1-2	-	CATSRASGQGLGGYTF	TGTGCCACCAGCAGAGCGTCGGGACAGGGGCTAGGAGGCTACACCTTC
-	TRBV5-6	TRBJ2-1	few	CASSPSFGWEEFF	TGTGCCAGCAGCCCCTCATTTGGGTGGGAGGAGTTCTTC